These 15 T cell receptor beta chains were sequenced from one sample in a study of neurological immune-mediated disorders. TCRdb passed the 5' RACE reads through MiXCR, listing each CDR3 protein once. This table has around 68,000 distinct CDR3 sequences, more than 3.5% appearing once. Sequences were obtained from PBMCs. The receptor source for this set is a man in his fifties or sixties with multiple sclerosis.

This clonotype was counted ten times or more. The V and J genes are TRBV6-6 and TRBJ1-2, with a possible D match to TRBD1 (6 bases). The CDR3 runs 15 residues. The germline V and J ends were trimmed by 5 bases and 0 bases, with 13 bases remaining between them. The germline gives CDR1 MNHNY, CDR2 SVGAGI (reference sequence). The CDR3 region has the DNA TGTGCCAGCAGTCAAGGGACACGCTCTAACTATGGCTACACCTTC. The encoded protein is CASSQGTRSNYGYTF.

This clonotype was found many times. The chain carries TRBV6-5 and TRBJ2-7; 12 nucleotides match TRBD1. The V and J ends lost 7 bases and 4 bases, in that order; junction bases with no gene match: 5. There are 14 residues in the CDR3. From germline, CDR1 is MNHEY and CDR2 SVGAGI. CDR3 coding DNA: TGTGCCAGCACCCCGGGACAGGGGGCATACGAGCAGTACTTC. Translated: CASTPGQGAYEQYF.

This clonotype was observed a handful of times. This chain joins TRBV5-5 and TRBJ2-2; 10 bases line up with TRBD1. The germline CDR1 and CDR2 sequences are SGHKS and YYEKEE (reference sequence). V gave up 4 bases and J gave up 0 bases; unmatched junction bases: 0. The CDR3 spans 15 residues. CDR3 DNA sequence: TGTGCCAGCAGCGGACAGGGGGCGAACACCGGGGAGCTGTTTTTT. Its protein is CASSGQGANTGELFF.

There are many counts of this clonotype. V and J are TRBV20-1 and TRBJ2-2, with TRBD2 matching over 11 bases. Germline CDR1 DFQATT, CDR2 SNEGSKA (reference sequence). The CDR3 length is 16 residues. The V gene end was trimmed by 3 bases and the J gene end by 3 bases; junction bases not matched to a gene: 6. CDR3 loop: CSARVAGGPHTGELFF. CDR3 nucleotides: TGCAGTGCTAGGGTAGCGGGGGGGCCCCACACCGGGGAGCTGTTTTTT.

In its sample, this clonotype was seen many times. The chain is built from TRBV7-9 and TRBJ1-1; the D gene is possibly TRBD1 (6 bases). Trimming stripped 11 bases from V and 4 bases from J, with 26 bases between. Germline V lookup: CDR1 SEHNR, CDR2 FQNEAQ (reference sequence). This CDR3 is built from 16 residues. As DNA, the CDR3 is TGTGCCTACAAATTCCCCCCAAAACAGGGTATCACTGAAGCTTTCTTT. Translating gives CAYKFPPKQGITEAFF.

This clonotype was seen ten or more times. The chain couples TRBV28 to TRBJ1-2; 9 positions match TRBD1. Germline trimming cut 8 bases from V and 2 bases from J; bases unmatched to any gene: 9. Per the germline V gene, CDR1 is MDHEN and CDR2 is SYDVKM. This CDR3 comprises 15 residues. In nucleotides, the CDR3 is TGTGCCAGCGGACACGCAGACAGGGGGAACTATGGCTACACCTTC. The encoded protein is CASGHADRGNYGYTF.

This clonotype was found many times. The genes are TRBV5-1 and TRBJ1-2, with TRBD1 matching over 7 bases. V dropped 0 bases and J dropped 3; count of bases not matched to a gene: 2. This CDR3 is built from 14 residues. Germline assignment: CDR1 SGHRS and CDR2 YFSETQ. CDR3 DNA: TGCGCCAGCAGCTTGGAACAGGGGTACTATGGCTACACCTTC. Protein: CASSLEQGYYGYTF.

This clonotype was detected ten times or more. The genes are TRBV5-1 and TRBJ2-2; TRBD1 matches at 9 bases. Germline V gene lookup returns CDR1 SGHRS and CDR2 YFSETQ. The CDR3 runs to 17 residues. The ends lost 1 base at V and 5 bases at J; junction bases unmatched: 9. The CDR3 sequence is CASSLISGQGRTGELFF. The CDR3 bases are TGCGCCAGCAGCTTGATTTCCGGACAGGGGAGAACCGGGGAGCTGTTTTTT.

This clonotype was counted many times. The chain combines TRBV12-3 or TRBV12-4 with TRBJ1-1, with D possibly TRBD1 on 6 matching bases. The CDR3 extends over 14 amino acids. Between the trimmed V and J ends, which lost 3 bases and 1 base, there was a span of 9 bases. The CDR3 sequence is CASSLHRANTEAFF. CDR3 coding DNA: TGTGCCAGCAGTTTGCACAGGGCGAACACTGAAGCTTTCTTT.

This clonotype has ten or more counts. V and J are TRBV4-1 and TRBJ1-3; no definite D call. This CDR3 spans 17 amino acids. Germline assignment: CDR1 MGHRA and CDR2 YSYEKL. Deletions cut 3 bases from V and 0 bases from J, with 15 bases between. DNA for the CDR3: TGCGCCAGCAGCCAGCGGACTGTTCTCAGCTCTGGAAACACCATATATTTT. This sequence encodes CASSQRTVLSSGNTIYF.

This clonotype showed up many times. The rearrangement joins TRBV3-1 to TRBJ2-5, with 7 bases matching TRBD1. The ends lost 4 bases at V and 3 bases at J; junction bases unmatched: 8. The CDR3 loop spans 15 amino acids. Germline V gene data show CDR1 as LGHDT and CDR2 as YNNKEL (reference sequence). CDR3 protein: CASSLTGTAKETQYF. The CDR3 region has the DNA TGTGCCAGCAGCCTAACCGGGACAGCCAAAGAGACCCAGTACTTC.

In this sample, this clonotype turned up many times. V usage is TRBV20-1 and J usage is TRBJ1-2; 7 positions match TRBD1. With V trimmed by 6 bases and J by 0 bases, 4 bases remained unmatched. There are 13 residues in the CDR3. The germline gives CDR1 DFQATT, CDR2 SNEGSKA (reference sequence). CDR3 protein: CSALDRSNYGYTF. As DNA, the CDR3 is TGCAGTGCCCTGGACAGGTCTAACTATGGCTACACCTTC.

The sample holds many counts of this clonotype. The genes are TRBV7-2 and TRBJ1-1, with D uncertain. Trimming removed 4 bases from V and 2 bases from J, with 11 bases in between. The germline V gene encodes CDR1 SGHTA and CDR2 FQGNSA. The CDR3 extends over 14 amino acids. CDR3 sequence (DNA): TGTGCCAGCAGCTCAGCGACGCACAACACTGAAGCTTTCTTT. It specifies CASSSATHNTEAFF.

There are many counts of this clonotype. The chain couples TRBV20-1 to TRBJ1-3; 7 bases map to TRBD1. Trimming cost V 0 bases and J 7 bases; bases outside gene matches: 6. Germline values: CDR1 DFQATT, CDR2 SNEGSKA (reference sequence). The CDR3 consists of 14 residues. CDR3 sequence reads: CSARETGSVNTIYF. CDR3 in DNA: TGCAGTGCTAGAGAGACAGGGTCCGTTAACACCATATATTTT.

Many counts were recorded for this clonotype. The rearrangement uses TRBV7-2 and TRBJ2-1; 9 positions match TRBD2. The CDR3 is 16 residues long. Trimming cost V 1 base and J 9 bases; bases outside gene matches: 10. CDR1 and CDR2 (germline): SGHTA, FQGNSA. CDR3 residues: CASSLVLAGGPVEQFF. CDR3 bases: TGTGCCAGCAGCTTAGTCCTCGCGGGGGGGCCCGTTGAGCAGTTCTTC. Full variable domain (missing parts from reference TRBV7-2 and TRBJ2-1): GAGVSQSPSNKVTEKGKDVELRCDPISGHTALYWYRQSLGQGLEFLIYFQGNSAPDKSGLPSDRFSAERTGGSVSTLTIQRTQQEDSAVYLCASSLVLAGGPVEQFFGPGTRLTVL.